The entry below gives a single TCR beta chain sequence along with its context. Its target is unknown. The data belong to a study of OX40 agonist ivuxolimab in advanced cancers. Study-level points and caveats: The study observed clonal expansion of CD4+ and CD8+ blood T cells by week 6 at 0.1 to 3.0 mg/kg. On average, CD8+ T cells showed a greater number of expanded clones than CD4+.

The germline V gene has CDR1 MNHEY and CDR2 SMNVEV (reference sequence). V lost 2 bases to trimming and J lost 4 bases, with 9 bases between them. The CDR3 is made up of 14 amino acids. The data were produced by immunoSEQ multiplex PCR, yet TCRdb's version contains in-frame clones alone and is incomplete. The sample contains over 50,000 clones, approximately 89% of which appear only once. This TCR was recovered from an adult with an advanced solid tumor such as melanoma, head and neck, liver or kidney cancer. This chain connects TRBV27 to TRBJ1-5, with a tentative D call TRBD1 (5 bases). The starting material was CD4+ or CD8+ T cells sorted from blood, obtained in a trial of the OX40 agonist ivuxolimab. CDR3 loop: CASSLGTDNQPQHF. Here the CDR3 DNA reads TGTGCCAGCAGTTTAGGGACGGATAATCAGCCCCAGCATTTT.